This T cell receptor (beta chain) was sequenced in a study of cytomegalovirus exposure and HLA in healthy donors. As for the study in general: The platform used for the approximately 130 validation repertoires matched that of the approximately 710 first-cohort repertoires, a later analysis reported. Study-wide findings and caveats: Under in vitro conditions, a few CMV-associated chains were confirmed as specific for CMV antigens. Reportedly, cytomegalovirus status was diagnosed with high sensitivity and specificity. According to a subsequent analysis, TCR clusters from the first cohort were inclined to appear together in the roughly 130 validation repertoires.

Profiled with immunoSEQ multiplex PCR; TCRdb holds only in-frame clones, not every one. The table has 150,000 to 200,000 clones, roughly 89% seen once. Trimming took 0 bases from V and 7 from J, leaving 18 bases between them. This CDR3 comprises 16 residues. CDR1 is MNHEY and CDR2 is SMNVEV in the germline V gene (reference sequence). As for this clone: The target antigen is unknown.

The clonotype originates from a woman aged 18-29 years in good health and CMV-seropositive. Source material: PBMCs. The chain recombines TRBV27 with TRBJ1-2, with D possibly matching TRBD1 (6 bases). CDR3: CASSLSRGRGGGGYTF. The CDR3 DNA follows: TGTGCCAGCAGTTTATCTAGGGGCAGGGGTGGGGGTGGCTACACCTTC.